The 2 T cell receptor beta chains listed next were all sequenced from one sample in a study of cytomegalovirus exposure and HLA in healthy donors listed by TCRdb under 2017. The library was generated by the immunoSEQ multiplex PCR assay. A mixture of 60 forward primers for TCR Vbeta segments and 13 reverse primers for TCR Jbeta segments was used in the multiplex PCR. TCRdb's version of the immuneACCESS table is confined to in-frame rearrangements and falls short of the full clone set. An unresolved V gene accounts for under half of the shortfall where checked; the remainder is of unknown origin. Recorded for this sample are 100,000 to 120,000 clones; roughly 80% of them occurred a single time. Around 8.6% of the sample comes from the top ten. Sequencing was performed on PBMCs. The receptors shown here come from a woman between 40 and 55 years old in good health and CMV-seropositive.

V is TRBV5-1 and J is TRBJ2-1; 9 bases are shared with TRBD2. Losses at the gene ends were 4 bases for V and 7 bases for J; bases not matched to a gene: 12. Germline CDR1 reads SGHRS; CDR2 reads YFSETQ. The CDR3 runs 16 residues. The CDR3 reads CASSVQPTSGGNEQFF. In DNA form, the CDR3 reads TGCGCCAGCAGCGTCCAACCGACTAGCGGTGGGAATGAGCAGTTCTTC.

This clone was observed once. The chain has TRBV5-1 and TRBJ2-7; 7 positions match TRBD2. J gave up 3 bases and V 4 bases, and 7 bases lay outside the gene matches. CDR3 length: 14 residues. Germline-derived CDR1 and CDR2 are SGHRS and YFSETQ. The CDR3 spells CASSPGEGSYEQYF. CDR3 nucleotides: TGCGCCAGCAGCCCCGGGGAGGGGAGCTACGAGCAGTACTTC.